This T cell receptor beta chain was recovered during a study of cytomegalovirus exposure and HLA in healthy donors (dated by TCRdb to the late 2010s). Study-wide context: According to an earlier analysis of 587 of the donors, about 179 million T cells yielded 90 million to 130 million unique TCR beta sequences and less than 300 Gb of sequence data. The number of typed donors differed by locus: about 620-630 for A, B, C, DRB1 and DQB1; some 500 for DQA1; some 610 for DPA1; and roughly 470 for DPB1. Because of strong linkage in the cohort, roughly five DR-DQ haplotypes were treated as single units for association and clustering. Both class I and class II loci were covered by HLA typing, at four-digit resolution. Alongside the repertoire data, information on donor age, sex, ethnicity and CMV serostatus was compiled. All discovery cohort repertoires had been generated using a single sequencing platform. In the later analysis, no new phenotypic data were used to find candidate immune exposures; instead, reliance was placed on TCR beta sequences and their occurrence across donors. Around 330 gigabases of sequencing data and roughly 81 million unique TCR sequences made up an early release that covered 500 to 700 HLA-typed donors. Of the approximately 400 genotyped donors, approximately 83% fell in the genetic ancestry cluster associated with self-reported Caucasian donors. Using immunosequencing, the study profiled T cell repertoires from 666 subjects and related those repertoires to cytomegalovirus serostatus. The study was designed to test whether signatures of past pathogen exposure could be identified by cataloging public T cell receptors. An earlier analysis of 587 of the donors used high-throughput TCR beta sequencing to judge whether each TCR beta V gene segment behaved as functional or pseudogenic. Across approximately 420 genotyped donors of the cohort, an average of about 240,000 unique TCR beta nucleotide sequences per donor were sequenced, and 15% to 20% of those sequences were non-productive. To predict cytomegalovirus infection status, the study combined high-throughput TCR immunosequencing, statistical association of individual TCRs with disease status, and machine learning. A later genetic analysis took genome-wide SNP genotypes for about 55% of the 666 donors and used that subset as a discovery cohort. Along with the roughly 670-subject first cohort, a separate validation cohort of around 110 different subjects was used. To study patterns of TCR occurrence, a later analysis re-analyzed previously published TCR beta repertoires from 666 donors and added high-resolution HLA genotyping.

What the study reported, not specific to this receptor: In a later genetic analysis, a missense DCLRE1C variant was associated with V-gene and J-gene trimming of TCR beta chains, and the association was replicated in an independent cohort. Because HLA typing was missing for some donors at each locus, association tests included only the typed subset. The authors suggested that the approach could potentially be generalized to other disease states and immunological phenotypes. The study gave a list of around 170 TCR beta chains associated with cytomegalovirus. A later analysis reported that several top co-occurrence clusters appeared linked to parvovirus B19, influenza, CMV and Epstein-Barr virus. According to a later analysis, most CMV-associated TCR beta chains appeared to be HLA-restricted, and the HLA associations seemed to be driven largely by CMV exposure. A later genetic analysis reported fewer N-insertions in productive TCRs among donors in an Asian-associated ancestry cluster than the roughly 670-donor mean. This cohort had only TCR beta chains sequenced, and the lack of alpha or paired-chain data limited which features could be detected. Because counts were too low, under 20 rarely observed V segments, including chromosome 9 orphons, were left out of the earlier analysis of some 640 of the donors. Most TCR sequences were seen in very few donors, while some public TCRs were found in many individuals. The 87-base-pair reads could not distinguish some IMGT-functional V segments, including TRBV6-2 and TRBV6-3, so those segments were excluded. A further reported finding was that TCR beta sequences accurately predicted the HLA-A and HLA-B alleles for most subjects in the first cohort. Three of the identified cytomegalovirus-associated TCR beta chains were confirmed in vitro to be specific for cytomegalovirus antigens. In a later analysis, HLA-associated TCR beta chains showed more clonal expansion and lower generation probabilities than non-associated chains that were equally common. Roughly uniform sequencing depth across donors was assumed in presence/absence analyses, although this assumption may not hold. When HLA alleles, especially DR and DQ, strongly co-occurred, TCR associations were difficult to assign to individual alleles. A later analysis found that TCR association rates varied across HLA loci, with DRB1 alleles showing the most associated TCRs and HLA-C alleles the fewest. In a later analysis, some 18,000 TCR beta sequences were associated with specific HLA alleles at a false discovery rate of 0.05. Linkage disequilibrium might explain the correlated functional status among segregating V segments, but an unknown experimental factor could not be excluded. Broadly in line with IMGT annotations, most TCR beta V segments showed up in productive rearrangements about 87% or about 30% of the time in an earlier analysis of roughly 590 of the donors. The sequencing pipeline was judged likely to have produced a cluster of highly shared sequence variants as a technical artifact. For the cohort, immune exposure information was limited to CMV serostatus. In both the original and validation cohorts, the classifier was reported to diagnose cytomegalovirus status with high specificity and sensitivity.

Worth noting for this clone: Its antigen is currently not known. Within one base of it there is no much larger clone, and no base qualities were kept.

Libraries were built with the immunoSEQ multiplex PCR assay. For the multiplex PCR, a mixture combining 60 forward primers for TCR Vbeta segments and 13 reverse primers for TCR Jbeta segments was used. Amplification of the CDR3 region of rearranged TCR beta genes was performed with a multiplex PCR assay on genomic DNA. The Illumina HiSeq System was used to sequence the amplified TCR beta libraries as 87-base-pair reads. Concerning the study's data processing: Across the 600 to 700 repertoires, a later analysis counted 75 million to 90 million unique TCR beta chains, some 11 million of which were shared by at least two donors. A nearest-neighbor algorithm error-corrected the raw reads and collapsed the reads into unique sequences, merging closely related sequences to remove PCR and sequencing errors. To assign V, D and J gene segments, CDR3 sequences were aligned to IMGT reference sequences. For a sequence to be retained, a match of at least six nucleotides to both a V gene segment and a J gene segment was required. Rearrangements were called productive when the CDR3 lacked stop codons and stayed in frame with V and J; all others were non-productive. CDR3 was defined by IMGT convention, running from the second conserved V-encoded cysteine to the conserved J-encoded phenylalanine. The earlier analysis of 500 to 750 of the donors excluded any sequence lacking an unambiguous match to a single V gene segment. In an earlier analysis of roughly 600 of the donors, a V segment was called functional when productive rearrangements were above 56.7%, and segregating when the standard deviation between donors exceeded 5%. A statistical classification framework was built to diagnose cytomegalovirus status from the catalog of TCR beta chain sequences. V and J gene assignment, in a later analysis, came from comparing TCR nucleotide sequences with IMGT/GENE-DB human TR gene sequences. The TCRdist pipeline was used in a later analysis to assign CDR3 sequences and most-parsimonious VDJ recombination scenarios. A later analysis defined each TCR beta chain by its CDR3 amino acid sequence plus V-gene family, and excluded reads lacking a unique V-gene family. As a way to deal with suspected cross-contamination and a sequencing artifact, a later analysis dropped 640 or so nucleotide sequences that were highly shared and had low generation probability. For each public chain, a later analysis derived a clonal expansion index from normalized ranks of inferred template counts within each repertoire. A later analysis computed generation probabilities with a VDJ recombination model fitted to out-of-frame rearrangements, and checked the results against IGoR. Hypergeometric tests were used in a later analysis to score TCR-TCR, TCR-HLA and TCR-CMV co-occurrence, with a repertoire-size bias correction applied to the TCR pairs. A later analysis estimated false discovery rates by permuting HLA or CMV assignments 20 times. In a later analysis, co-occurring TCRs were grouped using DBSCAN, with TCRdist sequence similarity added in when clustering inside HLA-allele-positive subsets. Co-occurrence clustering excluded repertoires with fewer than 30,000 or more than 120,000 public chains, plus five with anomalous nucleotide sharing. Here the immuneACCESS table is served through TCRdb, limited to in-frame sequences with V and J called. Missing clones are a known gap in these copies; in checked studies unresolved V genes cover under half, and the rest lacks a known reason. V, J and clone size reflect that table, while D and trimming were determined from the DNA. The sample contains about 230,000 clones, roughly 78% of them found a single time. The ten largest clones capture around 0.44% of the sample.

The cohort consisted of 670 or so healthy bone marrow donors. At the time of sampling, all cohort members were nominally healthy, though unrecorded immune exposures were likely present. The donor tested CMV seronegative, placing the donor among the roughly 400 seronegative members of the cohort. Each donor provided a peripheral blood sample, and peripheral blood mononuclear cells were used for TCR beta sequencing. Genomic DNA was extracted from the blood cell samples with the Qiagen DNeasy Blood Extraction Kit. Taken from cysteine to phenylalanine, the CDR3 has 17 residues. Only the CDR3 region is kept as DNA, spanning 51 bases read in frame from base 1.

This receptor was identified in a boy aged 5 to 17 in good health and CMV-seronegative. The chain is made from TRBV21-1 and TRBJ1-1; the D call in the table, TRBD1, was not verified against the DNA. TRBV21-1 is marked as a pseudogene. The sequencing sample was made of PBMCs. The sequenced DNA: TGTGCCAGCAGCGGCCGCGGGACAGGGGACGGAGATACTGAAGCTTTCTTT. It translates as CASSGRGTGDGDTEAFF.